This T cell receptor (beta chain) derives from a study of beta chain features in type 1 diabetes. A note on this clone: Its antigen is not known.

Study observations and caveats: Shortening that was moderate but significant affected the TCRB CDR3s of Type 1 diabetes patients in all four CD4+ subsets.

The entirety of the isolated RNA underwent reverse transcription, so expressed TCRB transcripts were sequenced. Some clones are missing from TCRdb's copy, which holds only in-frame ones; the method was immunoSEQ multiplex PCR. Of hundreds of thousands of clones listed, roughly 13% are singletons. CDR3 size: 15 residues. Germline CDR1 is SGHRS and CDR2 is YFSETQ. The germline V and J ends were trimmed by 0 bases and 7 bases, with 14 bases remaining between them. This sequence was found in a young man with type 1 diabetes. The chain is built from TRBV5-1 and TRBJ2-1, with D possibly TRBD2 on 6 matching bases. The sample taken for sequencing was naive CD4+ T cells from blood. CDR3: CASSLVAEGWNEQFF. CDR3 nucleotide sequence: TGCGCCAGCAGCTTGGTGGCGGAGGGCTGGAATGAGCAGTTCTTC.